This T cell receptor beta chain was found in a study of regulatory T cells in long-lasting Graves disease. General study results and limits: Favored gene segments in persistent disease were TRBV28, TRBJ1-2 and TRBJ2-5.

Library construction for TCR beta used iRepertoire HTBI primers and Arm-PCR of CDR3 regions. TCRdb redid the calling of the multiplex PCR reads with MiXCR, one entry per CDR3 protein. The sample includes 360,000 or so distinct CDR3 sequences, 16% of them seen just once. In its sample, this clonotype was seen many times. Its antigen is currently unknown. CDR1 is SEHNR and CDR2 is FQNEAQ in the germline V gene (reference sequence). V dropped 5 bases and J dropped 3 bases, with 11 bases sitting between them. CDR3 length: 13 residues. The time point here: newly diagnosed GD, antithyroid drugs for less than 3 months. PBMC-extracted RNA yielded the TCR library. The sample was also reused in another study, on T cells in Graves' hyperthyroidism and ophthalmopathy. That paper notes: Blood also showed most of the thyroid clonotypes that were expanded above 0.001.

The chain carries TRBV7-9 and TRBJ2-7; D is unclear. The clonotype was recovered from a woman between 18 and 30 years old with Graves disease. The sample here was peripheral blood mononuclear cells (PBMCs), taken at new diagnosis, from a patient treated with antithyroid drugs. The CDR3 loop is CASSAPDYYEQYF. The CDR3 nucleotides are TGTGCCAGCAGCGCGCCTGATTACTACGAGCAGTACTTC.